This entry concerns a single T cell receptor (beta chain). These data belong to a study of shared clonotypes between healthy human individuals. The germline gives CDR1 MGHRA, CDR2 YSYEKL. This CDR3 is 17 amino acids long. Trimming cost V 1 base and J 1 base; bases outside gene matches: 5. Adult donors, all healthy and HIV-negative, had no recent acute infections or vaccinations. Only in-frame clones appear in the TCRdb table, and some are missing; sequencing was by immunoSEQ multiplex PCR. The data contain roughly 2 million clones, about 94% of them singletons. The TCR was taken from a man aged 18 to 30 in good health. The J gene is TRBJ2-1, the V gene TRBV4-1; TRBD2 aligns across 9 bases. Material for sequencing was naive CD4+ T cells sorted from blood. Documented subset: CD45RA+ positively selected. The CDR3 here is CASSQVLAGKSYNEQFF. The CDR3 coding sequence is TGCGCCAGCAGCCAAGTCCTAGCGGGGAAGTCCTACAATGAGCAGTTCTTC.